A selection of T cell receptor beta chains follows, all from one sample in a study of T-cell reconstitution after alpha-beta-depleted transplantation in children. MiXCR, applied by TCRdb to the PCR reads, yields one record per CDR3 protein. Seen here are around 500,000 distinct CDR3 sequences, about 12% observed once, and the top ten hold about 5%. Source: PBMCs from the stem cell graft donor, taken from the stem cell graft. The origin of the receptors is a human donor who donated a stem cell graft to a child with combined immunodeficiency. The CDR3 runs from the conserved cysteine through the conserved F or W. D genes are given only for firm matches. Rows give clone size only sometimes, using once, few, many, or a class for an expanded clone.

V: TRBV28
length: 18
D: NA
J: TRBJ1-6
size: many
CDR3: CASGYTEYLSSYNSPLHF
DNA: TGTGCCAGCGGCTACACGGAATACCTGAGCTCCTATAATTCACCCCTCCACTTT

V: TRBV20-1
length: 15
D: NA
J: TRBJ1-6
size: few
CDR3: CSARPGPSRNSPLHF
DNA: TGCAGTGCTAGACCGGGACCTTCCAGGAATTCACCCCTCCACTTT

V: TRBV27
length: 13
D: NA
J: TRBJ2-7
size: NA
CDR3: CASSLSGPHEQYF
DNA: TGTGCCAGCAGTTTATCAGGGCCCCACGAGCAGTACTTC

V: TRBV25-1
length: 11
D: TRBD2
J: TRBJ2-5
size: NA
CDR3: CASSGGTSVYF
DNA: TGTGCCAGCAGTGGGGGGACTAGTGTGTACTTC

V: TRBV5-1
length: 17
D: TRBD1
J: TRBJ1-1
size: NA
CDR3: CASSLAVQGAWITEAFF
DNA: TGCGCCAGCAGCTTGGCCGTACAGGGGGCCTGGATCACTGAAGCTTTCTTT

V: TRBV7-7
length: 15
D: NA
J: TRBJ2-7
size: NA
CDR3: CASSLRGEPHYEQYF
DNA: TGTGCTAGCAGCTTAAGGGGGGAACCCCACTACGAGCAGTACTTC

V: TRBV29-1
length: 13
D: NA
J: TRBJ2-2
size: NA
CDR3: CSVPTGITGELFF
DNA: TGCAGCGTACCAACAGGGATTACCGGGGAGCTGTTTTTT

V: TRBV7-2
length: 13
D: TRBD2
J: TRBJ2-3
size: NA
CDR3: CASRPSGGAGLYF
DNA: TGTGCCAGCAGACCTAGCGGGGGCGCCGGGCTTTATTTT

V: TRBV28
length: 16
D: NA
J: TRBJ2-7
size: few
CDR3: CASSFSPFTGDYEQYF
DNA: TGTGCCAGCAGTTTCTCCCCCTTTACCGGCGACTACGAGCAGTACTTC

V: TRBV24-1
length: 14
D: NA
J: TRBJ2-7
size: NA
CDR3: CATSDSQWPYEQYF
DNA: TGTGCCACCAGTGATTCTCAGTGGCCCTACGAGCAGTACTTC

V: TRBV24-1
length: 17
D: NA
J: TRBJ2-5
size: many
CDR3: CATSDVLRDHDRETQYF
DNA: TGTGCCACCAGTGATGTCCTCCGGGACCACGATCGGGAGACCCAGTACTTC

V: TRBV24-1
length: 15
D: NA
J: TRBJ2-1
size: few
CDR3: CATSDPGVVLNEQFF
DNA: TGTGCCACCAGTGACCCCGGGGTGGTGCTGAATGAGCAGTTCTTC

V: TRBV20-1
length: 22
D: NA
J: TRBJ2-1
size: once
CDR3: CCARARTPYSGLTLGSYNEQFF
DNA: TGCTGTGCTAGAGCACGAACACCGTATTCGGGACTGACTCTCGGCTCCTACAATGAGCAGTTCTTC

V: TRBV20-1
length: 15
D: TRBD2
J: TRBJ2-1
size: few
CDR3: CSAFGTSGKYNEQFF
DNA: TGCAGTGCTTTTGGCACTAGCGGGAAATACAATGAGCAGTTCTTC